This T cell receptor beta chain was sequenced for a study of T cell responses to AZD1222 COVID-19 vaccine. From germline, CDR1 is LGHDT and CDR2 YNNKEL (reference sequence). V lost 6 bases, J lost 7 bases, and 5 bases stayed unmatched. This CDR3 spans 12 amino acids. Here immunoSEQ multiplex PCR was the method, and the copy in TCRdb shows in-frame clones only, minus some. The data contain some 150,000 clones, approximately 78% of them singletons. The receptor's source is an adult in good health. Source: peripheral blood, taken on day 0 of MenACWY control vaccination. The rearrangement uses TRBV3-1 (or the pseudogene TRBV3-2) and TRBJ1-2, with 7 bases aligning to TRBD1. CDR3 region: CASSPQGGGYTF. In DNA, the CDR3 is TGTGCCAGCAGTCCTCAGGGGGGTGGCTACACCTTC.